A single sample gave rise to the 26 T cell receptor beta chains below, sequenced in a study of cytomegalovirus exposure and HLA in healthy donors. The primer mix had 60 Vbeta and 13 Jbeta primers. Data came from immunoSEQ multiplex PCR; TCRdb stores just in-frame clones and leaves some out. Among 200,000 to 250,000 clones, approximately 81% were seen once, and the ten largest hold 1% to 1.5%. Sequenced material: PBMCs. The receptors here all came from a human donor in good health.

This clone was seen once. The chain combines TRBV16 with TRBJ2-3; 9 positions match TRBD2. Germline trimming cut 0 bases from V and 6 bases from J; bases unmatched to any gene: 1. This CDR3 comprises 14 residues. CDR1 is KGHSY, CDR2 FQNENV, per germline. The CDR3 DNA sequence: TGTGCCAGCAGCCAATCCGGACTAGCGGATACGCAGTATTTT. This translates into CASSQSGLADTQYF.

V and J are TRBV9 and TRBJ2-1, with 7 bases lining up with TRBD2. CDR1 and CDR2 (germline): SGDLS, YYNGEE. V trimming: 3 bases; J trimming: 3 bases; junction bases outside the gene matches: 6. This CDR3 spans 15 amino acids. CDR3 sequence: CASSGERGYYNEQFF. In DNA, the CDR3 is TGTGCCAGCAGCGGCGAGCGGGGATACTACAATGAGCAGTTCTTC.

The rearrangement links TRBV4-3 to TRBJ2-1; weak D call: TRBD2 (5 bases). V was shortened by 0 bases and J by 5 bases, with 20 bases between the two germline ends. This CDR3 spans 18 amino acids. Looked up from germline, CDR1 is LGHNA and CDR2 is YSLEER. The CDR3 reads CASSQDLLGLPTDNEQFF. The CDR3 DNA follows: TGCGCCAGCAGCCAAGATTTGTTAGGACTCCCAACGGACAATGAGCAGTTCTTC.

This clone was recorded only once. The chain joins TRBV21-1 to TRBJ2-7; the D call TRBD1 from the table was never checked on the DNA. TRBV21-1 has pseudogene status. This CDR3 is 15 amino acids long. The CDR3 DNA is TGTGCCAGCAGCAGGTCAGGGGGCATTTCCTACGAGCAGTACTTC. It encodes CASSRSGGISYEQYF.

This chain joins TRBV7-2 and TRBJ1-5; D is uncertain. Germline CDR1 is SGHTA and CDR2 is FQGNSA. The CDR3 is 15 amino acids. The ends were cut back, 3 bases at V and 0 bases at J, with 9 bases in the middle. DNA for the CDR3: TGTGCCAGCAGCTTCGCGGCAAATAGCAATCAGCCCCAGCATTTT. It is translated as CASSFAANSNQPQHF.

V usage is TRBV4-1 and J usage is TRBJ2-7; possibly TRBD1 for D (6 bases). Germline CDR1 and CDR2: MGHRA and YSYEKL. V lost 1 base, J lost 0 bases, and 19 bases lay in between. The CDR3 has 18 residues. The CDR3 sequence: CASSQVFSRNRASYEQYF. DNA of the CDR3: TGCGCCAGCAGCCAAGTTTTTAGCAGGAACAGGGCCTCCTACGAGCAGTACTTC.

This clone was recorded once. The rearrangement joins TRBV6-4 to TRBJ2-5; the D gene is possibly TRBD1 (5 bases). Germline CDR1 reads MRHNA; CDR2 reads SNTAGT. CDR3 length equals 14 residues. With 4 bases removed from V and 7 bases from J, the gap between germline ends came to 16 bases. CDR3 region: CASSATAQERTQYF. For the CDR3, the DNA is TGTGCCAGCAGTGCGACAGCCCAGGAGAGGACCCAGTACTTC.

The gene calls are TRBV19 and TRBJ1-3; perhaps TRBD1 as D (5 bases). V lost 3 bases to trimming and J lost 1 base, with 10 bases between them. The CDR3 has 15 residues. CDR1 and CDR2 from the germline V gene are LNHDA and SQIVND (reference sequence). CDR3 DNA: TGTGCCAGTAGTATCGGGGGGTTGTCTGGAAACACCATATATTTT. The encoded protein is CASSIGGLSGNTIYF.

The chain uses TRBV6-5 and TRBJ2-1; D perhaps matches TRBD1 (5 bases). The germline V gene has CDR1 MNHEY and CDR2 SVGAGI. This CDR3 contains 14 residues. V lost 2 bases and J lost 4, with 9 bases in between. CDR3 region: CASSYGAKYNEQFF. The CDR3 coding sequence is TGTGCCAGCAGTTACGGGGCGAAATACAATGAGCAGTTCTTC.

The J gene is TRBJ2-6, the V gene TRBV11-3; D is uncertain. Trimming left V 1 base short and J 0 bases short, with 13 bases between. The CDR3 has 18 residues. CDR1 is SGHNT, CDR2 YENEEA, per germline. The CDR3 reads CASSLGSRTDSGANVLTF. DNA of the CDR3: TGTGCCAGCAGCTTAGGGTCCCGAACAGACTCTGGGGCCAACGTCCTGACTTTC.

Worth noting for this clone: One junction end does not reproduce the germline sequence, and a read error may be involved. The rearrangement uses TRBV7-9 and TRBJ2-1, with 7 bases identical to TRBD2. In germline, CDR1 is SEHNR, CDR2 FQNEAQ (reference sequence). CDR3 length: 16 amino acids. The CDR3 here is CSSSLVGGGEDNEQFF. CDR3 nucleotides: TGTTCCAGCAGCTTAGTGGGGGGAGGGGAGGACAATGAGCAGTTCTTC.

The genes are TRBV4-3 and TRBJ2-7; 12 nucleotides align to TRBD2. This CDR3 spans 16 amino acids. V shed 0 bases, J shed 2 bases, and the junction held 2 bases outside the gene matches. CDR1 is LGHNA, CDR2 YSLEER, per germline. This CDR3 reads CASSQDLAGGPYEQYF. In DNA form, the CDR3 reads TGCGCCAGCAGCCAAGATCTAGCGGGAGGGCCCTACGAGCAGTACTTC.

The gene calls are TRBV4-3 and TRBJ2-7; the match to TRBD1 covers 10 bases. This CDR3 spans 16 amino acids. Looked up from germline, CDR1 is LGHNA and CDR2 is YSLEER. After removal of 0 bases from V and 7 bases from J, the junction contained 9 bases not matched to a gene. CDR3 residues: CASSQDPRDRGREQYF. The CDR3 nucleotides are TGCGCCAGCAGCCAAGACCCACGGGACAGGGGAAGGGAGCAGTACTTC.

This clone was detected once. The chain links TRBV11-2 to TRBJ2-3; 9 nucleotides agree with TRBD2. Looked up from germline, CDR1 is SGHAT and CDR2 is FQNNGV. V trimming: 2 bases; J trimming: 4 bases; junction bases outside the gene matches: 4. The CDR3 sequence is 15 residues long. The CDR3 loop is CASSLKGLAPDTQYF. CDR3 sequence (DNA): TGTGCCAGCAGCTTAAAGGGACTAGCCCCAGATACGCAGTATTTT.

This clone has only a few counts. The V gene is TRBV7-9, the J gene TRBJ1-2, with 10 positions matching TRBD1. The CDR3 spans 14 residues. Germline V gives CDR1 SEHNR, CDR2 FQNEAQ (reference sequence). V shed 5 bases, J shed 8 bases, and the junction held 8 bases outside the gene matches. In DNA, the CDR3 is TGTGCCAGCAGCCCCGGGACAGGGGTGAGAGGCTACACCTTC. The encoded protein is CASSPGTGVRGYTF.

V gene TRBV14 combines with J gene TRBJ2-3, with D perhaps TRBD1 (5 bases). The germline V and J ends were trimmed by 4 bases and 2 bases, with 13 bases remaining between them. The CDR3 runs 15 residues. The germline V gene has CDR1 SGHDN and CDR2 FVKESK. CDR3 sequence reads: CASSPVTEPTDTQYF. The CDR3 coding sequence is TGTGCCAGCAGCCCGGTGACAGAGCCCACAGATACGCAGTATTTT.

CDR3 in amino acids: CASANPGTAEAFF. DNA for the CDR3: TGCGCCAGCGCCAACCCCGGGACAGCCGAAGCTTTCTTT. The chain has TRBV10-1 and TRBJ1-1; 7 nucleotides line up with TRBD1. Per germline, CDR1 WNHNN and CDR2 SYGVQD (reference sequence). There are 13 residues in the CDR3. The V and J ends lost 8 bases and 8 bases, in that order; junction bases with no gene match: 11.

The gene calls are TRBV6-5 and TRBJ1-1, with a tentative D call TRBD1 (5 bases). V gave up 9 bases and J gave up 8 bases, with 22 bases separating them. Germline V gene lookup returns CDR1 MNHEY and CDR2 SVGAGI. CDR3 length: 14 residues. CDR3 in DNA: TGTGCCAGTCAAGGGTTGGGAGGGGTAGGGGAAGCTTTCTTT. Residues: CASQGLGGVGEAFF.

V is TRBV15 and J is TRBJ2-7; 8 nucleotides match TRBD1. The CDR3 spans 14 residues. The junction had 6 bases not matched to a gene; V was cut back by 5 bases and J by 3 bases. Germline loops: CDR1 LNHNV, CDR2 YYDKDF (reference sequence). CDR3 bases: TGTGCCACCAGCCGACGGGACAGGAACTACGAGCAGTACTTC. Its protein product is CATSRRDRNYEQYF.

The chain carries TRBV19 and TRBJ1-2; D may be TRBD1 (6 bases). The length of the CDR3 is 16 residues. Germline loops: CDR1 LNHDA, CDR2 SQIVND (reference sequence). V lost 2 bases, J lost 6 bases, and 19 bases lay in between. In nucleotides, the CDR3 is TGTGCCAGTAGTATAAACGGGGTGCGGGGGGCGGATGGCTACACCTTC. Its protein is CASSINGVRGADGYTF.

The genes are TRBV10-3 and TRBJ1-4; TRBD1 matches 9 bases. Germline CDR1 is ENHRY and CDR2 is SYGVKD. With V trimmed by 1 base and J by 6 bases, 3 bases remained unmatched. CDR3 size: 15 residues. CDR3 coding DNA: TGTGCCATCAGTGAGTACCGGGACAGGGATGAAAAACTGTTTTTT. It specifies CAISEYRDRDEKLFF.

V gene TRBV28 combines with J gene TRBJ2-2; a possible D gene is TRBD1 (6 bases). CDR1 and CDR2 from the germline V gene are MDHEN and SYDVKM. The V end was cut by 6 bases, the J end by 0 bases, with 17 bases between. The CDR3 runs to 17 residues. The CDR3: CASRLTWDTANTGELFF. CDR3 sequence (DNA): TGTGCCAGCAGGCTCACGTGGGACACCGCGAACACCGGGGAGCTGTTTTTT.

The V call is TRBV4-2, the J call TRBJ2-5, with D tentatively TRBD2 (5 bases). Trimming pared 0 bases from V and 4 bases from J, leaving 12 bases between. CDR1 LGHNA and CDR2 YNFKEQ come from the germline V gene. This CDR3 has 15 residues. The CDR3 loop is CASSQDPRAGETQYF. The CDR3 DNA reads TGTGCCAGCAGCCAAGATCCGCGGGCAGGAGAGACCCAGTACTTC.

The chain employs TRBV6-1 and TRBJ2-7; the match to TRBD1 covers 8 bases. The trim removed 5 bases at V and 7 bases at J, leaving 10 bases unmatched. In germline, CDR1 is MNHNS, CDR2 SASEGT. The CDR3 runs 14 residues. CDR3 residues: CASSKTGVKGEQYF. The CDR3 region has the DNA TGTGCCAGCAGTAAGACAGGGGTAAAAGGGGAGCAGTACTTC.

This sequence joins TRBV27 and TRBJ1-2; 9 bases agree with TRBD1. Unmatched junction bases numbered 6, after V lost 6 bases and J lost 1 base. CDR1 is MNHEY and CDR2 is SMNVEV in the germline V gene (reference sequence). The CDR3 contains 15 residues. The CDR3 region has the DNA TGTGCCAGCAGCCGTGAGACAGGGGGTAACTATGGCTACACCTTC. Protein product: CASSRETGGNYGYTF.

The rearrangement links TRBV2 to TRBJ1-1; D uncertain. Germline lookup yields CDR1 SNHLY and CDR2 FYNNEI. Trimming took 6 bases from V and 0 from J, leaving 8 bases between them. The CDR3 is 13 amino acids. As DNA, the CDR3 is TGTGCCAGCAGGGTTCACTTGAACACTGAAGCTTTCTTT. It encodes CASRVHLNTEAFF.